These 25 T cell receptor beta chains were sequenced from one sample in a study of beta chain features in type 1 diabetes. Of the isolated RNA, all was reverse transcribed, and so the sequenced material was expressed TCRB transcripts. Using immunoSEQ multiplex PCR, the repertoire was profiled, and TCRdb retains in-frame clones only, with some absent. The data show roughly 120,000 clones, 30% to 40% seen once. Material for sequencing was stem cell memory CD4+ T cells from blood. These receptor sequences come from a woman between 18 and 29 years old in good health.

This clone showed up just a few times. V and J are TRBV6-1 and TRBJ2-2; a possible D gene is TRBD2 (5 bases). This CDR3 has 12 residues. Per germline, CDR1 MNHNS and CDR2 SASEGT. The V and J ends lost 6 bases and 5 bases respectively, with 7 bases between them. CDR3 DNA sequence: TGTGCCAGCAGACGGGAAACCGGGGAGCTGTTTTTT. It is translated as CASRRETGELFF.

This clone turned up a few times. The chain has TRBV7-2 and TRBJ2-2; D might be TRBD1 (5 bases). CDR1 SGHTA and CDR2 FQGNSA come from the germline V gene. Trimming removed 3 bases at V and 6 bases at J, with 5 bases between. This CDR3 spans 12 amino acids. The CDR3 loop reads CASSLGPGELFF. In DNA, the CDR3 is TGTGCCAGCAGCTTGGGGCCCGGGGAGCTGTTTTTT.

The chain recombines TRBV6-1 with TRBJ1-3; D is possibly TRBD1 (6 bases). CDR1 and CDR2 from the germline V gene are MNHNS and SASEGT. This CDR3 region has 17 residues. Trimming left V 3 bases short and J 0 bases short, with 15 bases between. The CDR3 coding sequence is TGTGCCAGCAGTGACCGGGACACAATACTCTCTGGAAACACCATATATTTT. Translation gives CASSDRDTILSGNTIYF.

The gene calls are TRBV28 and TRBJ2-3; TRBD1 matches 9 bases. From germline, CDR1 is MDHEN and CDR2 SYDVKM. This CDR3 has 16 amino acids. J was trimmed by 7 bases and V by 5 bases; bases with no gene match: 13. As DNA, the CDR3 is TGTGCCAGCAGTACCCCGGGACAGGGAGGATCCTATACGCAGTATTTT. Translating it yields CASSTPGQGGSYTQYF. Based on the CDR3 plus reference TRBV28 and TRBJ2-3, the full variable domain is DVKVTQSSRYLVKRTGEKVFLECVQDMDHENMFWYRQDPGLGLRLIYFSYDVKMKEKGDIPEGYSVSREKKERFSLILESASTNQTSMYLCASSTPGQGGSYTQYFGPGTRLTVL.

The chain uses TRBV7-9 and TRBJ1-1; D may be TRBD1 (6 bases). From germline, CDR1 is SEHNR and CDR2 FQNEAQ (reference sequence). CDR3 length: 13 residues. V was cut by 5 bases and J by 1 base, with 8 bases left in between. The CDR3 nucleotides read TGTGCCAGCAGCGGACAGTCGAACACTGAAGCTTTCTTT. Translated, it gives CASSGQSNTEAFF. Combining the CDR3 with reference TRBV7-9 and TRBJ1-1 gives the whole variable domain DTGVSQNPRHKITKRGQNVTFRCDPISEHNRLYWYRQTLGQGPEFLTYFQNEAQLEKSRLLSDRFSAERPKGSFSTLEIQRTEQGDSAMYLCASSGQSNTEAFFGQGTRLTVV.

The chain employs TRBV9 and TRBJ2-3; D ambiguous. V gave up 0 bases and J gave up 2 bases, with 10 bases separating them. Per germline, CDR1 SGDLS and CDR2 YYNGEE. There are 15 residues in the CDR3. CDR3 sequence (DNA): TGTGCCAGCAGCGTAGTGGGCAGCAACACAGATACGCAGTATTTT. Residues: CASSVVGSNTDTQYF.

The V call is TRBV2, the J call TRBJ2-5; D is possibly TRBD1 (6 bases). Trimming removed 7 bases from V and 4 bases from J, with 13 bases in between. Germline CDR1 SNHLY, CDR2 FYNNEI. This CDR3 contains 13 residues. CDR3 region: CASKQGTLETQYF. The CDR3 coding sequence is TGTGCCAGCAAACAGGGAACTTTAGAGACCCAGTACTTC.

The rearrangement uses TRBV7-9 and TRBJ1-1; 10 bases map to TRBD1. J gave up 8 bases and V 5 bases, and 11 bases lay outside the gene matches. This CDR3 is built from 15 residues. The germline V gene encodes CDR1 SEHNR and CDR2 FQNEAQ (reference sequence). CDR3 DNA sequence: TGTGCCAGCAGCCCGCGGACAGGGGGTATGGGGGAAGCTTTCTTT. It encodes CASSPRTGGMGEAFF.

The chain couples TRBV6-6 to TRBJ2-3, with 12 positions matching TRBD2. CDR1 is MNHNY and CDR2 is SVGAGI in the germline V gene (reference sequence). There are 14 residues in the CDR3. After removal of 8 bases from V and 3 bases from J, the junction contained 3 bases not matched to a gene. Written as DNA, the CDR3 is TGTGCCAGCCAGACTAGCGGGAGTACAGATACGCAGTATTTT. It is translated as CASQTSGSTDTQYF.

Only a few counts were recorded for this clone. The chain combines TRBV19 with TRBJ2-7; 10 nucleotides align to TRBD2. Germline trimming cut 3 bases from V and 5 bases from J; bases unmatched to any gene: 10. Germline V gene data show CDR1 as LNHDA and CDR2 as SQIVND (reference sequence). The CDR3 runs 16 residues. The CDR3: CASSIPASGSINEQYF. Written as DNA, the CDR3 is TGTGCCAGTAGTATTCCTGCTAGCGGGAGCATCAACGAGCAGTACTTC.

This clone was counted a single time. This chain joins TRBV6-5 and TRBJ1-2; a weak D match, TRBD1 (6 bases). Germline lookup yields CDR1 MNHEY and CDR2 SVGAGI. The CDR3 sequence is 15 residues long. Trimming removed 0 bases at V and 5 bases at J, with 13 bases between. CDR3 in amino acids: CASSYSGQGRYGYTF. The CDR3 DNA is TGTGCCAGCAGTTACTCTGGGCAGGGGCGTTATGGCTACACCTTC.

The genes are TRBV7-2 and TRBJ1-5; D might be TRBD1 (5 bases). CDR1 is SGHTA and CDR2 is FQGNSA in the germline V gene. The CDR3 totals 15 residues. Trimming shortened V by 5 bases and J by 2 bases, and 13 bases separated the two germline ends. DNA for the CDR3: TGTGCCAGCAGCCACGCAGGGTCGGGCAATCAGCCCCAGCATTTT. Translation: CASSHAGSGNQPQHF. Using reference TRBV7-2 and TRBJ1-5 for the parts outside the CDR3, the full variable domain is GAGVSQSPSNKVTEKGKDVELRCDPISGHTALYWYRQSLGQGLEFLIYFQGNSAPDKSGLPSDRFSAERTGGSVSTLTIQRTQQEDSAVYLCASSHAGSGNQPQHFGDGTRLSIL.

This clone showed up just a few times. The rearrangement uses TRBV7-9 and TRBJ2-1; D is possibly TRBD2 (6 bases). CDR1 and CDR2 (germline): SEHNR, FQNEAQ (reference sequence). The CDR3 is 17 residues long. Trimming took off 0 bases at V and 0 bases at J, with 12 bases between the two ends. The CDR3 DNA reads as TGTGCCAGCAGCTTAGCGCCTCTAGCGTCCTCCTACAATGAGCAGTTCTTC. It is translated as CASSLAPLASSYNEQFF.

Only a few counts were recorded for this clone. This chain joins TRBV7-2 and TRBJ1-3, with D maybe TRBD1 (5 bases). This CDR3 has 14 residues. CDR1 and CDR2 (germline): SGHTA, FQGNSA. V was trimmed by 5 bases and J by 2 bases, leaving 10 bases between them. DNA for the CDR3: TGTGCCAGCAGCCGGGGACTTACTGGAAACACCATATATTTT. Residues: CASSRGLTGNTIYF.

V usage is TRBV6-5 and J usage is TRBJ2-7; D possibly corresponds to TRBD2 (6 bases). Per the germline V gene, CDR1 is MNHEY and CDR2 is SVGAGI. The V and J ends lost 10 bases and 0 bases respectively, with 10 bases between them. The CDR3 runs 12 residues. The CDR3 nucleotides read TGTGCCACCGGTAGCGGCTCCTACGAGCAGTACTTC. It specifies CATGSGSYEQYF.

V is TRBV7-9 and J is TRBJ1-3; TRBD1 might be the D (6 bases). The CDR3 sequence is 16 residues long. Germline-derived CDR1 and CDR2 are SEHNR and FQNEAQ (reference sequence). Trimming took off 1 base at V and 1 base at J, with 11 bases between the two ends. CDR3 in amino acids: CASSLGQVISGNTIYF. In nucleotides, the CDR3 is TGTGCCAGCAGCTTAGGACAGGTGATATCTGGAAACACCATATATTTT. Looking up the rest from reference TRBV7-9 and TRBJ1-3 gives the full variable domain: DTGVSQNPRHKITKRGQNVTFRCDPISEHNRLYWYRQTLGQGPEFLTYFQNEAQLEKSRLLSDRFSAERPKGSFSTLEIQRTEQGDSAMYLCASSLGQVISGNTIYFGEGSWLTVV.

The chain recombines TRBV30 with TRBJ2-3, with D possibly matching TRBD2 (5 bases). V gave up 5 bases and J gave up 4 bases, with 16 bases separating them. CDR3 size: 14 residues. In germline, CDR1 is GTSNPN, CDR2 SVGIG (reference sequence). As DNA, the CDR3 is TGTGCCTGGGCCGAGCGGAGTCCCCCAGATACGCAGTATTTT. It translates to CAWAERSPPDTQYF.

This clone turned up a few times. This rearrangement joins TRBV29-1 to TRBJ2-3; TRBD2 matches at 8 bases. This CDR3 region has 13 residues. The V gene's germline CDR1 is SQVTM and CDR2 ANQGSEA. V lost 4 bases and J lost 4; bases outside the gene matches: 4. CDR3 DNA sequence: TGCAGCGTTGCCGGGAGGGTCGCAGATACGCAGTATTTT. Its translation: CSVAGRVADTQYF.

The CDR3 spells CSVRGRAGNTEAFF. The CDR3 nucleotides are TGCAGCGTTCGGGGCCGAGCGGGAAACACTGAAGCTTTCTTT. The chain uses TRBV29-1 and TRBJ1-1; TRBD1 might be the D (5 bases). The germline V and J ends were trimmed by 5 bases and 2 bases, with 15 bases remaining between them. This CDR3 is 14 amino acids long. CDR1 and CDR2 (germline): SQVTM, ANQGSEA.

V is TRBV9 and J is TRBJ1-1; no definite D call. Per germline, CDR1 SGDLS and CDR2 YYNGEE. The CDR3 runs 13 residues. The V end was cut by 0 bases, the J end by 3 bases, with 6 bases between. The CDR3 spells CASSVEQHTEAFF. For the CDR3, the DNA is TGTGCCAGCAGCGTAGAACAGCACACTGAAGCTTTCTTT.

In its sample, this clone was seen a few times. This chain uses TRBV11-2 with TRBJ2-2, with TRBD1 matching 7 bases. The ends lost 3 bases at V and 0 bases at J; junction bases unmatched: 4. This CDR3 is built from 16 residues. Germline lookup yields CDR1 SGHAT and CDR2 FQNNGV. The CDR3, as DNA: TGTGCCAGCAGCTTCCACAGGGGCCCGAACACCGGGGAGCTGTTTTTT. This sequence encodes CASSFHRGPNTGELFF.

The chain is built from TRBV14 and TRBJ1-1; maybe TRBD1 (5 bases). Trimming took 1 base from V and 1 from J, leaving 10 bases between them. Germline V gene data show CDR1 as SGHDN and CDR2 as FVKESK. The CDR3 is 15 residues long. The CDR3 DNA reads TGTGCCAGCAGCCAAGGTATAACAGGGAACACTGAAGCTTTCTTT. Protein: CASSQGITGNTEAFF.

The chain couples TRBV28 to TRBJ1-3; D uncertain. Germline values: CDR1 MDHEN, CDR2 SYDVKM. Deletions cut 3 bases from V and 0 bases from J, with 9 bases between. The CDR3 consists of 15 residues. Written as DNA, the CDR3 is TGTGCCAGCAGTTTTTACGGTGCCTCTGGAAACACCATATATTTT. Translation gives CASSFYGASGNTIYF.

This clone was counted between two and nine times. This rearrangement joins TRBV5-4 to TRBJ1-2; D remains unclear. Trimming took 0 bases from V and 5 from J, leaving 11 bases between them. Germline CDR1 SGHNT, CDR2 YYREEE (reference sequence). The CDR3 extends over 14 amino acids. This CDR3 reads CASSLGGGPYGYTF. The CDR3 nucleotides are TGTGCCAGCAGCTTGGGGGGAGGCCCATATGGCTACACCTTC.

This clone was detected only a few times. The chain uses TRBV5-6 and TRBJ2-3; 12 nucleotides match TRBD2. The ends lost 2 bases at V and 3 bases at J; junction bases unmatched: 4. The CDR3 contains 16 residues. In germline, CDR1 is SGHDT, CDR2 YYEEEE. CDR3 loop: CASSLRLAGVTDTQYF. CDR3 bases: TGTGCCAGCAGCTTACGACTAGCGGGAGTGACAGATACGCAGTATTTT.